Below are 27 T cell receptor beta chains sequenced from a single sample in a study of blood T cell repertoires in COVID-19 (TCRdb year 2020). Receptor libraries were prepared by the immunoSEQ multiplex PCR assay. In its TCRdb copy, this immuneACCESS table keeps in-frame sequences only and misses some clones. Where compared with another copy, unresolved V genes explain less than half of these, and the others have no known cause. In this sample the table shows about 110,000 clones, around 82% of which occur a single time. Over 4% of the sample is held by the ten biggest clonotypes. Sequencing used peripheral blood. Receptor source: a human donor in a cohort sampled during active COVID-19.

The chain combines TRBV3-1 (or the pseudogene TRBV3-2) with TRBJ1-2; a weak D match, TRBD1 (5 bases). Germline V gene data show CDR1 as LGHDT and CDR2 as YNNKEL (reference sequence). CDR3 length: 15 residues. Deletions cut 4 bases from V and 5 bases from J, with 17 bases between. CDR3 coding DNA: TGTGCCAGCAGCCCCGTAGCCCAGGGAAATTATGGCTACACCTTC. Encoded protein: CASSPVAQGNYGYTF.

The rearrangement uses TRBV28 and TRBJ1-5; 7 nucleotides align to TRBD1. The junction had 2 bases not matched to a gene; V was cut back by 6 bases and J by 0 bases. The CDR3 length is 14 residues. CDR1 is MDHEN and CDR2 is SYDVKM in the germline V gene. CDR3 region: CASRRQGSNQPQHF. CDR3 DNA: TGTGCCAGCAGAAGACAGGGTAGCAATCAGCCCCAGCATTTT.

The CDR3 nucleotides are TGTGCCAGCAGCTTACTTAGGACACCAGATACGCAGTATTTT. Translated: CASSLLRTPDTQYF. This rearrangement joins TRBV5-8 to TRBJ2-3; possibly TRBD1 for D (5 bases). CDR1 is SGHTS and CDR2 is YDEGEE in the germline V gene. The CDR3 is 14 residues long. V was shortened by 2 bases and J by 4 bases, with 11 bases between the two germline ends.

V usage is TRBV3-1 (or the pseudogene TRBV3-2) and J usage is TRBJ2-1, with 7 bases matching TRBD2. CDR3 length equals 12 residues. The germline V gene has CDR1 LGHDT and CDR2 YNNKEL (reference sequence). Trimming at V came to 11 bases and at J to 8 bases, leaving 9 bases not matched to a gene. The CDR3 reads CASRMGGDEQFF. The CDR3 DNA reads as TGTGCCTCGCGAATGGGAGGGGATGAGCAGTTCTTC.

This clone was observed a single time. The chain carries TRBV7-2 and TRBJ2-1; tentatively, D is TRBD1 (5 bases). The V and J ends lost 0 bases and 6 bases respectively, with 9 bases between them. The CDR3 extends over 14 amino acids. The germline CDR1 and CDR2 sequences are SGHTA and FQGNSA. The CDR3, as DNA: TGTGCCAGCAGCTTAGCTGGGGCCCCCAATGAGCAGTTCTTC. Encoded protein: CASSLAGAPNEQFF.

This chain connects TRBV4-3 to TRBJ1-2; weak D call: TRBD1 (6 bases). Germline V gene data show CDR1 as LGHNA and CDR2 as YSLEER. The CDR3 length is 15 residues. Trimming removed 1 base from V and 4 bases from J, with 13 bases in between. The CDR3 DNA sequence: TGCGCCAGCAGCCAAGTCCCAGGGGCTGGCTATGGCTACACCTTC. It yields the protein CASSQVPGAGYGYTF.

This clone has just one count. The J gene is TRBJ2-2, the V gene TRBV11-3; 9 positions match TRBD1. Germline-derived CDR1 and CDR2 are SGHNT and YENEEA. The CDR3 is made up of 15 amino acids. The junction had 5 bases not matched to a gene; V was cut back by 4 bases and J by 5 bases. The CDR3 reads CASSSGQGRTGELFF. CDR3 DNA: TGTGCCAGCAGCTCGGGACAGGGTAGGACCGGGGAGCTGTTTTTT.

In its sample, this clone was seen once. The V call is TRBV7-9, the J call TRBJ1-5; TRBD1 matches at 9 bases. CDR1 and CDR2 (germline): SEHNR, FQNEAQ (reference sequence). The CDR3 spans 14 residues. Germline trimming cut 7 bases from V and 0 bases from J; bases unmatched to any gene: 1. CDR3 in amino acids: CASKGQGSNQPQHF. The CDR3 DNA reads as TGTGCCAGCAAGGGACAGGGTAGCAATCAGCCCCAGCATTTT.

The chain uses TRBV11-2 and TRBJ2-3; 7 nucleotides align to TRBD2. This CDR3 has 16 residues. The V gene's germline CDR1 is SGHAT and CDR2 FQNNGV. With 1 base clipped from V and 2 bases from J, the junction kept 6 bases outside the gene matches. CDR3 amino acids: CASSLGASGPTDTQYF. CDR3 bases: TGTGCCAGCAGCTTAGGGGCTAGCGGTCCCACAGATACGCAGTATTTT.

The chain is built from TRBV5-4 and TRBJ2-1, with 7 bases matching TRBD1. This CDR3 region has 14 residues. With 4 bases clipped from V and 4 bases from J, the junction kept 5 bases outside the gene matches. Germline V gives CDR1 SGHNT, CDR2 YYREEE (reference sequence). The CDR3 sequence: CASSHGTEYNEQFF. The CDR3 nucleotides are TGTGCCAGCAGCCATGGGACAGAGTACAATGAGCAGTTCTTC.

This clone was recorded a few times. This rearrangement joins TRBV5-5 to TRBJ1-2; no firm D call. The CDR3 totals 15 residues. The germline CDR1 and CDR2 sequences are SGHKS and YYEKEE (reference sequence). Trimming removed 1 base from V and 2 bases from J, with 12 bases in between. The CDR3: CASSLSGAGNYGYTF. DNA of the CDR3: TGTGCCAGCAGCTTGTCAGGAGCGGGGAACTATGGCTACACCTTC.

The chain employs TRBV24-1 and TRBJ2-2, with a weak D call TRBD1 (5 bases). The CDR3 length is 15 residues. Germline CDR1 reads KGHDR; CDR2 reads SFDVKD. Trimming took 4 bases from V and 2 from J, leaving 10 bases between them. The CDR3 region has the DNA TGTGCCACCAGTGAACCCAGGGTAAACACCGGGGAGCTGTTTTTT. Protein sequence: CATSEPRVNTGELFF.

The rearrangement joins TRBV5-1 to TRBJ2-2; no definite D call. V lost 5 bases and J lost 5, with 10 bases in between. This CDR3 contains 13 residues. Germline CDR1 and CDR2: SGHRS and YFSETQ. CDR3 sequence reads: CASRELITGELFF. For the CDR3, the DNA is TGCGCCAGCAGGGAACTAATTACCGGGGAGCTGTTTTTT.

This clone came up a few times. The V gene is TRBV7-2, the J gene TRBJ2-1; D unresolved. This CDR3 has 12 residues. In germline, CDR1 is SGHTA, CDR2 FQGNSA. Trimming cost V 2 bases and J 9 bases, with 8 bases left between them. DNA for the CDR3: TGTGCCAGCAGCTTAAGTGTTAGTGAGCAGTTCTTC. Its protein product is CASSLSVSEQFF.

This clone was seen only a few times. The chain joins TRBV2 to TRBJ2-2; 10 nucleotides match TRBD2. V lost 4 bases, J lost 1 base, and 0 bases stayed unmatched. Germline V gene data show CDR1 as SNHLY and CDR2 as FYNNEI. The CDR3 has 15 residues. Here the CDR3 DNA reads TGTGCCAGCAGTGGGACTAGCGGGAACACCGGGGAGCTGTTTTTT. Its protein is CASSGTSGNTGELFF.

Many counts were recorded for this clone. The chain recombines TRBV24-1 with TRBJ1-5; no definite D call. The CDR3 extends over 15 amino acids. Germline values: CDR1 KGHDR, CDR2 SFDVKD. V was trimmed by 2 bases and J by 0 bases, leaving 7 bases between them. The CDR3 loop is CATSDSQYSNQPQHF. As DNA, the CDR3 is TGTGCCACCAGTGATTCTCAGTATAGCAATCAGCCCCAGCATTTT.

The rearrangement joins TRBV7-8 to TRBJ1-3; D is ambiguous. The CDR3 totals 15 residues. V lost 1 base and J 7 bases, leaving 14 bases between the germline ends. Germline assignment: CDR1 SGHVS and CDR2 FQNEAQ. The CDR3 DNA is TGTGCCAGCAGCTTAGAAAGAGGGTTAGGGAACACCATATATTTT. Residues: CASSLERGLGNTIYF.

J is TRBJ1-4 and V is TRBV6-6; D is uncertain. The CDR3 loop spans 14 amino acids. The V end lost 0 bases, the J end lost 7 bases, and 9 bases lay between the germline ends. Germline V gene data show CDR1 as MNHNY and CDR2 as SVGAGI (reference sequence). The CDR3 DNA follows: TGTGCCAGCAGTTACTCGGCGGATATTGAAAAACTGTTTTTT. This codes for CASSYSADIEKLFF.

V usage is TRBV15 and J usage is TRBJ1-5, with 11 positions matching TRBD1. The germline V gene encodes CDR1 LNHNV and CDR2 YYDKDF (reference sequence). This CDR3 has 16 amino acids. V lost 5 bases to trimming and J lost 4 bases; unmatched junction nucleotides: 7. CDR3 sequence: CATSSRDRGLNQPQHF. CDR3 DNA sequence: TGTGCCACCAGCTCCCGGGACAGGGGGTTGAATCAGCCCCAGCATTTT.

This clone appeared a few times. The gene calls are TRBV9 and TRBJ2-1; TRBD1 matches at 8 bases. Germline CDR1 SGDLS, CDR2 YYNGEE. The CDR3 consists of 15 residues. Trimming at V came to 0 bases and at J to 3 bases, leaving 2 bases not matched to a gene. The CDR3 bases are TGTGCCAGCAGCGTAGGACAGGGGATCTACAATGAGCAGTTCTTC. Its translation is CASSVGQGIYNEQFF.

CDR3 amino acids: CASSLATGKFF. Here the CDR3 DNA reads TGTGCCTCAAGTCTCGCCACAGGGAAGTTCTTC. V is TRBV30 and J is TRBJ2-1, with a possible D match to TRBD1 (6 bases). This CDR3 has 11 amino acids. Between the trimmed V and J ends, which lost 7 bases and 14 bases, there was a span of 18 bases. Germline-derived CDR1 and CDR2 are GTSNPN and SVGIG (reference sequence).

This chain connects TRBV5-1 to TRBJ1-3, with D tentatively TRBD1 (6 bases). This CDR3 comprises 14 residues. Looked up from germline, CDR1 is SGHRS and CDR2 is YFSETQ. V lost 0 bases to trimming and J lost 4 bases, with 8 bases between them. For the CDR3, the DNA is TGCGCCAGCAGCTTGGGGGGGCTCGGAAACACCATATATTTT. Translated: CASSLGGLGNTIYF.

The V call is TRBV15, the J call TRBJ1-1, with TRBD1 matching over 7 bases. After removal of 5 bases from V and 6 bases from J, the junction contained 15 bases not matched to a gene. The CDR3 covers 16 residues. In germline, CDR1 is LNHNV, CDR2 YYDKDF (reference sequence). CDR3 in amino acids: CATSAVFMMGTAEAFF. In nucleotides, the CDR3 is TGTGCCACCAGCGCAGTCTTTATGATGGGGACAGCTGAAGCTTTCTTT. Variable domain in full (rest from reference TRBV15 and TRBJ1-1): DAMVIQNPRYQVTQFGKPVTLSCSQTLNHNVMYWYQQKSSQAPKLLFHYYDKDFNNEADTPDNFQSRRPNTSFCFLDIRSPGLGDTAMYLCATSAVFMMGTAEAFFGQGTRLTVV.

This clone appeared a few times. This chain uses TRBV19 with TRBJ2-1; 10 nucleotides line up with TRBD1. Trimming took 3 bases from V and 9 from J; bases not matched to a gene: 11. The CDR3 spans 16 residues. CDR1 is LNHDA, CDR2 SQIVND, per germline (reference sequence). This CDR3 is CASSILPGTGEGEQFF. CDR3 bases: TGTGCCAGTAGTATCCTTCCCGGGACAGGGGAGGGTGAGCAGTTCTTC.

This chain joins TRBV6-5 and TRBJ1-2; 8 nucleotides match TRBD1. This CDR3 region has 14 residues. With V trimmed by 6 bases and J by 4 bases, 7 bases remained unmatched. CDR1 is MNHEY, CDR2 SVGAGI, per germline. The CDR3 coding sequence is TGTGCCAGCAGCCGGACAGGGTCGACCTATGGCTACACCTTC. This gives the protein CASSRTGSTYGYTF.

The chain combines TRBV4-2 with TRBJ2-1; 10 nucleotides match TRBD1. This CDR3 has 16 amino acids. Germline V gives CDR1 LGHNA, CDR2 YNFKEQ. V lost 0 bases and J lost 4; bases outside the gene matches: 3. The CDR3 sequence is CASSQDRTGGYNEQFF. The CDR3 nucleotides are TGTGCCAGCAGCCAAGATCGGACAGGGGGTTACAATGAGCAGTTCTTC.

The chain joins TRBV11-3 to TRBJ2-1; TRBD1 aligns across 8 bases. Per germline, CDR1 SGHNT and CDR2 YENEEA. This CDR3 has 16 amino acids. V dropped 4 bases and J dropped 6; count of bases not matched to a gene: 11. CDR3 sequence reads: CASSSISGGLINEQFF. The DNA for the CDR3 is TGTGCCAGCAGCTCGATATCAGGGGGCCTAATCAATGAGCAGTTCTTC.